This T cell receptor beta chain was recovered during a study of Tregs in tolerant kidney transplant recipients (dated by TCRdb to about 2019). About the investigation overall: Related donors were used in the transplants with nonmyeloablative bone marrow transplantation, and mixed chimerism was transient in the human trials. The study used TCRbeta sequencing to identify donor-specific regulatory T cells before combined kidney and bone marrow transplantation, then tracked those cells after transplant.

This clone was counted at least ten times. What antigen it recognizes has not been identified. Nothing much larger sits one base from this clone, and base qualities are not available. Per the publication, the time point label means: blood sample drawn before combined kidney and bone marrow transplant. Unstimulated Tregs (CD4+CD25+CD127-), CD4+ non-Tregs (CD4+CD25-), CD4 and CD8 cells were FACS-sorted from thawed PBMCs. Patients were a few combined kidney and bone marrow transplant recipients from the ITN036ST trial, and only these trial subjects had samples available. Healthy control blood was processed by Ficoll density gradient to PBMCs and cryopreserved; patient PBMCs were collected before and after transplant. The germline V gene sets CDR1 to SGDLS and CDR2 to YYNGEE. Inclusive of the bounding cysteine and phenylalanine, the CDR3 is 13 residues long. Only the CDR3 DNA is retained, 39 bases long and in frame from the first base. Trimmed from V: 1 base; trimmed from J: 8 bases; junction bases lacking a gene match: 4.

Findings and caveats that apply to the study as a whole: Because the study included only a small number of patients, the results must be confirmed in larger populations and under other immunosuppression protocols. Donor-specific Treg expansion exceeded global Treg expansion in tolerant patients, suggesting antigen-driven rather than nonspecific expansion. PCR primers changed over time for some patients, so nucleotide-level comparison across those patients' samples was not possible. Expanding Tregs with activated donor B cells appeared to identify the most biologically relevant and donor-specific TCRbeta repertoire. Biological reproducibility was not directly assessed, although technical replication error appeared to be minimal.

For TCRbeta CDR3 sequencing, genomic DNA was extracted from sorted cells using the QIAGEN DNeasy Blood and Tissue Kit. High-throughput TCRbeta CDR3 sequencing, including PCR amplification with bias correction and internal controls, was performed commercially through immunoSEQ. The authors processed their data as follows. A unique productive TCRbeta sequence was defined by the CDR3 nucleotide sequence when primers matched, and otherwise by the CDR3 amino acid sequence together with the Vbeta and Jbeta genes. Sorting error was corrected by removing sequences shared between sorted populations at a frequency ratio of 2:1 or less, and the remaining shared sequences were assigned to the higher population. Donor-reactive sequences were defined as at least 5-fold expanded in CFSE-low cells versus unstimulated cells, with frequency of at least 0.01% in CFSE-low cells. Repertoire divergence was quantified by Jensen-Shannon divergence calculated from the top 100 TCRbeta sequences ranked by frequency. For samples with multiple sequencing runs, sorting error was corrected separately for each run before the runs were pooled. TCRdb's version of the immuneACCESS table is confined to in-frame rearrangements and falls short of the full clone set. An unresolved V gene accounts for under half of the shortfall where checked; the remainder is of unknown origin. The DNA gave D and trimming, while V, J and clone size come from that table. This sample comprises 100,000 to 120,000 clones, around 87% of them detected only once. The top ten hold 0.34% of the sample.

Recombination joined TRBV9 with TRBJ1-2, with 8 middle bases fitting TRBD1. The receptor comes from a human donor who received a combined kidney and bone marrow transplant. The source was CD4+ T cells from blood, collected before the transplant. The nucleotide sequence is given as TGTGCCAGCAGCGTACAGGGGGCAGGAGGCTACACCTTC. This codes for CASSVQGAGGYTF.